This T cell receptor beta chain was profiled in a study of blood T cell repertoires in COVID-19. About the research overall: The study drew acute and convalescent COVID-19 samples from the United States, Italy and Spain.

In the study's own analysis: Reference gene primers were amplified, and this amplification served to estimate nucleated cell counts. The protocol was immunoSEQ multiplex PCR, while the TCRdb copy is restricted to in-frame clones and leaves out a portion. Clone size and the V and J calls come from that table; the DNA yielded D and trimming. The sample includes some 190,000 clones, just over 85% of them seen just once. This clone turned up a few times. The CDR3 has 15 residues. CDR1 is MGHDK and CDR2 is SYGVNS in the germline V gene. V lost 7 bases and J lost 0, with 15 bases in between. The chain is built from TRBV25-1 and TRBJ1-1, with D uncertain. The source is a young man with active or convalescent COVID-19. The sequenced material came from peripheral blood. The CDR3 sequence: CASTSHGYVNTEAFF. The CDR3 DNA reads as TGTGCCAGCACTTCTCACGGGTACGTGAACACTGAAGCTTTCTTT.